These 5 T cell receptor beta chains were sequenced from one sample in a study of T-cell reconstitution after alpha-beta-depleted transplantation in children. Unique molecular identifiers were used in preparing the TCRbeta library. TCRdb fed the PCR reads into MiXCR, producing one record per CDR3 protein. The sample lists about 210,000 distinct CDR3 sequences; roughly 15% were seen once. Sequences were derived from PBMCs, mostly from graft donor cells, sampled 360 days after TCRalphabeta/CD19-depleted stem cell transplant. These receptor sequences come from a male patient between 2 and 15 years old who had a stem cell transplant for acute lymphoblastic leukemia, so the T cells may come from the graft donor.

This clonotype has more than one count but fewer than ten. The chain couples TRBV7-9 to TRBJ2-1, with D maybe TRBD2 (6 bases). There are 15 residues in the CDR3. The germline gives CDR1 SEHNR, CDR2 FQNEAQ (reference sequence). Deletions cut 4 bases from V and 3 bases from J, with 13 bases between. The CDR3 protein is CASSSEGRDYNEQFF. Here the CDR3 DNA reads TGTGCCAGCAGCTCGGAGGGCAGGGACTACAATGAGCAGTTCTTC.

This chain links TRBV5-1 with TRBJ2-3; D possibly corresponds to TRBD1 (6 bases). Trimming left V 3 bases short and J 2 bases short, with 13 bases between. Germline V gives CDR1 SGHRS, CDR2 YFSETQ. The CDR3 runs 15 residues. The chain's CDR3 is CASSSDRNPTDTQYF. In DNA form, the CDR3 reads TGCGCCAGCAGCTCTGACAGGAACCCCACAGATACGCAGTATTTT.

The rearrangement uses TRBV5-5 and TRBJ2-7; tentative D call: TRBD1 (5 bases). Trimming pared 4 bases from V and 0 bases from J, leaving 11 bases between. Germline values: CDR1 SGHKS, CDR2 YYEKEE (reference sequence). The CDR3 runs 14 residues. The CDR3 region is CASSQGHGSYEQYF. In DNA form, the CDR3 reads TGTGCCAGCAGCCAGGGTCACGGCTCCTACGAGCAGTACTTC.

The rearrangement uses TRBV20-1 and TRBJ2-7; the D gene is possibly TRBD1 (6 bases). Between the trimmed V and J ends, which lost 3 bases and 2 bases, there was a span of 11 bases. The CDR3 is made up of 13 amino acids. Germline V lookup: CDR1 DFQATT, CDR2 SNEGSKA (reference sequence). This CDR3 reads CSASPRGAYEQYF. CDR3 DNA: TGCAGTGCTAGCCCCAGGGGAGCCTACGAGCAGTACTTC.

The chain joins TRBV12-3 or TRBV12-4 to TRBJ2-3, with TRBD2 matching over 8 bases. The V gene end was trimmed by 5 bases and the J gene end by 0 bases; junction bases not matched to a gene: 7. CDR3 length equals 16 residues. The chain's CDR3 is CASSLSGRVSTDTQYF. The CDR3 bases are TGTGCCAGCAGTCTAAGCGGGAGAGTGAGCACAGATACGCAGTATTTT.